The rows below give T cell receptor beta chains drawn from one sample of a study of blood T cell repertoires in COVID-19. Data came from immunoSEQ multiplex PCR; TCRdb stores just in-frame clones and leaves some out. The sample records about 97,000 clones, about 90% being singletons. Sequenced sample: peripheral blood. Every receptor here comes from a human donor in a cohort sampled during active COVID-19. Both conserved end residues are part of each CDR3. A D gene is named only where the DNA matches it firmly. Clone size, where shown, is once, few, many, or a class for clones that have expanded.

V,size,D,J,CDR3,DNA
TRBV28,NA,NA,TRBJ1-1,CASSLKPGGFGTEAFF,TGTGCCAGCAGTCTAAAACCGGGGGGCTTTGGCACTGAAGCTTTCTTT
TRBV3-1/TRBV3-2,NA,NA,TRBJ1-1,CASSQERLSPGAFF,TGTGCCAGCAGCCAAGAGAGGCTTTCCCCCGGGGCTTTCTTT
TRBV12-3/TRBV12-4,NA,TRBD1,TRBJ1-5,CASNRDSYQPQHF,TGTGCCAGCAACCGGGACAGCTATCAGCCCCAGCATTTT
TRBV2,NA,NA,TRBJ2-7,CASRAGLSSYEQYF,TGTGCCAGCAGGGCAGGGTTGAGCTCCTACGAGCAGTACTTC
TRBV6-5,NA,TRBD2,TRBJ2-1,CQAGRSYNEQFF,TGCCAAGCGGGAAGGTCCTACAATGAGCAGTTCTTC
TRBV5-6,NA,TRBD1,TRBJ1-2,CASSPTPGQGPYGYTF,TGTGCCAGCAGCCCCACCCCGGGACAGGGTCCTTATGGCTACACCTTC
TRBV10-3,NA,TRBD2,TRBJ2-4,CAISESGGVLAKNIQYF,TGTGCCATCAGTGAGTCTGGGGGGGTTCTAGCCAAAAACATTCAGTACTTC
TRBV29-1,NA,NA,TRBJ2-2,CSVAIRAGELFF,TGCAGCGTTGCAATCCGGGCCGGGGAGCTGTTTTTT
TRBV11-2,NA,NA,TRBJ2-7,CASSASGYEQYF,TGTGCCAGCAGCGCGAGCGGCTACGAGCAGTACTTC
TRBV28,once,TRBD1,TRBJ1-6,CASSFTDRNNPLHF,TGTGCCAGCAGTTTCACGGACAGGAACAATCCCCTCCACTTT
TRBV7-8,NA,TRBD2,TRBJ2-3,CASSFGLAGVEDTQYF,TGTGCCAGCAGCTTCGGACTAGCGGGAGTGGAAGATACGCAGTATTTT
TRBV9,NA,NA,TRBJ1-4,CASSVAATNEKLFF,TGTGCCAGCAGCGTAGCTGCAACTAATGAAAAACTGTTTTTT
TRBV14,NA,NA,TRBJ1-1,CASSRASVTEAFF,TGTGCCAGCAGCCGAGCCTCGGTCACTGAAGCTTTCTTT
TRBV7-9,NA,TRBD1,TRBJ2-2,CASSPGQPNTGELFF,TGTGCCAGCAGCCCGGGACAGCCGAACACCGGGGAGCTGTTTTTT
TRBV7-3,NA,NA,TRBJ2-3,CASSLTGTLNTQYF,TGTGCCAGCAGCTTAACCGGGACTTTAAATACGCAGTATTTT
TRBV29-1,once,NA,TRBJ1-2,CSVEGLLPQGQKYDYGYTF,TGCAGCGTTGAAGGCCTACTCCCGCAAGGACAGAAGTACGACTATGGCTACACCTTC
TRBV29-1,NA,NA,TRBJ1-1,CSASGGKHTEAFF,TGCAGCGCTTCCGGGGGAAAACACACTGAAGCTTTCTTT
TRBV7-9,NA,TRBD2,TRBJ2-1,CASSPAGLAGVLEQFF,TGTGCCAGCAGCCCAGCGGGACTAGCGGGAGTCCTTGAGCAGTTCTTC
TRBV6-6,NA,NA,TRBJ2-5,CASSYPADGLSETQYF,TGTGCCAGCAGTTACCCTGCAGACGGACTGTCGGAGACCCAGTACTTC
TRBV7-8,NA,NA,TRBJ2-2,CASSLAQGNTGELFF,TGTGCCAGCAGCTTAGCCCAGGGGAACACCGGGGAGCTGTTTTTT
TRBV18,NA,NA,TRBJ2-3,CASSPLPSGSTDTQYF,TGTGCCAGCTCACCACTCCCGAGCGGAAGCACAGATACGCAGTATTTT
TRBV5-1,NA,NA,TRBJ1-3,CASSPTGIGGNTIYF,TGCGCCAGCAGCCCGACCGGGATTGGTGGAAACACCATATATTTT
TRBV15,NA,TRBD1,TRBJ1-1,CATSREAGGSTEAFF,TGTGCCACCAGCAGAGAGGCAGGGGGTTCCACTGAAGCTTTCTTT
TRBV6-6,NA,NA,TRBJ2-1,CAIEGNNEQFF,TGTGCCATCGAGGGTAACAATGAGCAGTTCTTC
TRBV7-3,NA,TRBD1,TRBJ2-2,CASSQDRGTGELFF,TGTGCCAGCAGCCAGGACAGGGGAACCGGGGAGCTGTTTTTT
TRBV15,once,NA,TRBJ2-7,CATSRDPRFEQYF,TGTGCCACCAGCAGAGATCCCCGTTTCGAGCAGTACTTC
TRBV28,NA,NA,TRBJ2-3,CASTTVEGGTDTQYF,TGTGCCAGCACCACCGTGGAGGGAGGCACAGATACGCAGTATTTT
TRBV7-9,NA,TRBD2,TRBJ2-7,CASSLWSSGSGEQYF,TGTGCCAGCAGCTTATGGTCTAGCGGGAGTGGTGAGCAGTACTTC
TRBV9,NA,TRBD1,TRBJ2-7,CASSNRDRDYEQYF,TGTGCCAGCAGCAACCGGGACAGGGATTACGAGCAGTACTTC
TRBV4-2,NA,TRBD2,TRBJ2-1,CASSQTAGLAGDGNEQFF,TGTGCCAGCAGCCAAACGGCGGGACTAGCGGGAGATGGTAATGAGCAGTTCTTC
TRBV5-4,NA,TRBD1,TRBJ2-1,CASSQGQGAYNEQFF,TGTGCCAGCAGCCAGGGACAGGGGGCCTACAATGAGCAGTTCTTC
TRBV5-1,NA,TRBD2,TRBJ2-1,CASSLRSGSTDEQFF,TGCGCCAGCAGCTTGCGTAGCGGGAGTACCGATGAGCAGTTCTTC
TRBV4-1,few,TRBD1,TRBJ1-1,CASSHPGQGDTEAFF,TGCGCCAGCAGCCACCCGGGACAGGGTGACACTGAAGCTTTCTTT
TRBV5-1,NA,TRBD1,TRBJ2-3,CASSRRANRGPQDTQYF,TGCGCCAGCAGCCGACGAGCGAACAGGGGGCCGCAAGATACGCAGTATTTT
TRBV6-5,NA,NA,TRBJ1-6,CASRTNTDNSPLHF,TGTGCCAGCAGGACTAATACCGATAATTCACCCCTCCACTTT